These 25 T cell receptor beta chains share one sample of origin, sequenced in a study of regulatory T cells in long-lasting Graves disease. HTBI primers from iRepertoire and Arm-PCR of CDR3 regions yielded the TCR beta libraries. From the multiplex PCR reads, TCRdb called clonotypes with MiXCR, one entry per CDR3 protein. The top ten hold 12% of the sample, which has approximately 490,000 distinct CDR3 sequences, roughly 17% seen once. Time point indicated: newly diagnosed GD, antithyroid drugs for less than 3 months. Scientists built the TCR library using RNA that was extracted from PBMCs. The same sample was also studied in work on T cells in Graves' hyperthyroidism and ophthalmopathy.

Source: peripheral blood mononuclear cells (PBMCs), taken at new diagnosis, from a patient treated with antithyroid drugs. These receptors all come from a man aged 35-49 years with Graves disease.

V usage is TRBV4-2 and J usage is TRBJ1-4; 7 bases agree with TRBD1. CDR3 length: 14 residues. Losses at the gene ends were 2 bases for V and 5 bases for J; bases not matched to a gene: 2. Germline V gene sequence: CDR1 LGHNA, CDR2 YNFKEQ. The CDR3 protein is CASSQPTGNEKLFF. The CDR3 nucleotides read TGTGCCAGCAGCCAACCGACAGGGAATGAAAAACTGTTTTTT.

The chain couples TRBV27 to TRBJ1-4; D gene unclear. The CDR3 contains 15 residues. V lost 5 bases and J lost 0, with 10 bases in between. The germline V gene has CDR1 MNHEY and CDR2 SMNVEV (reference sequence). CDR3 sequence reads: CASSPLGATNEKLFF. Written as DNA, the CDR3 is TGTGCCAGCAGTCCGCTAGGTGCAACTAATGAAAAACTGTTTTTT. The full variable domain, completed using reference TRBV27 and TRBJ1-4, is EAQVTQNPRYLITVTGKKLTVTCSQNMNHEYMSWYRQDPGLGLRQIYYSMNVEVTDKGDVPEGYKVSRKEKRNFPLILESPSPNQTSLYFCASSPLGATNEKLFFGSGTQLSVL.

In its sample, this clonotype was seen many times. The chain has TRBV30 and TRBJ2-7; D call uncertain. Trimming shortened V by 0 bases and J by 6 bases, and 9 bases separated the two germline ends. The CDR3 is 12 amino acids. Per the germline V gene, CDR1 is GTSNPN and CDR2 is SVGIG (reference sequence). CDR3 in DNA: TGTGCCTGGAGTGTAATCCGAGGCGAGCAGTACTTC. Translated: CAWSVIRGEQYF. The entire variable domain, with the rest obtained from reference TRBV30 and TRBJ2-7, is as follows: SQTIHQWPATLVQPVGSPLSLECTVEGTSNPNLYWYRQAAGRGLQLLFYSVGIGQISSEVPQNLSASRPQDRQFILSSKKLLLSDSGFYLCAWSVIRGEQYFGPGTRLTVT.

This clonotype has a count of ten or more. This rearrangement joins TRBV20-1 to TRBJ1-5, with 8 bases aligning to TRBD1. Germline V gene sequence: CDR1 DFQATT, CDR2 SNEGSKA (reference sequence). The J segment lost 3 bases and the V segment lost 0 bases, leaving 7 bases of the junction unmatched. This CDR3 is 16 amino acids long. CDR3 sequence reads: CSAREGQGATNQPQHF. In nucleotides, the CDR3 is TGCAGTGCTAGAGAGGGGCAGGGGGCAACCAATCAGCCCCAGCATTTT.

In its sample, this clonotype was seen many times. This chain links TRBV2 with TRBJ2-2; no clear D. The CDR3 extends over 13 amino acids. From germline, CDR1 is SNHLY and CDR2 FYNNEI. Trimming left V 1 base short and J 6 bases short, with 6 bases between. CDR3: CASSEGQPGELFF. The DNA for the CDR3 is TGTGCCAGCAGTGAAGGCCAGCCCGGGGAGCTGTTTTTT.

This clonotype was found many times. The rearrangement links TRBV28 to TRBJ2-7, with 7 bases lining up with TRBD1. The CDR3 runs 15 residues. Looked up from germline, CDR1 is MDHEN and CDR2 is SYDVKM. With V trimmed by 5 bases and J by 1 base, 8 bases remained unmatched. CDR3 sequence (DNA): TGTGCCAGCAGTCTCACCGGGACAGCTTCCTACGAGCAGTACTTC. This translates into CASSLTGTASYEQYF.

This sequence joins TRBV29-1 and TRBJ1-4; D may be TRBD1 (5 bases). V was pared by 6 bases and J by 6 bases, with 17 bases between. The CDR3 extends over 14 amino acids. The germline V gene has CDR1 SQVTM and CDR2 ANQGSEA. In DNA form, the CDR3 reads TGCAGCGTGGGGGGGGTGGGGCCTGATGAAAAACTGTTTTTT. Translating gives CSVGGVGPDEKLFF.

The chain uses TRBV6-9 and TRBJ1-2; TRBD1 matches 7 bases. V trimming: 3 bases; J trimming: 5 bases; junction bases outside the gene matches: 9. The germline gives CDR1 MNHGY, CDR2 SVAAGI. This CDR3 contains 15 residues. The CDR3 sequence is CASSYDQGQEYGYTF. The CDR3 bases are TGTGCCAGCAGTTACGATCAAGGACAGGAGTATGGCTACACCTTC.

In its sample, this clonotype was seen many times. J is TRBJ2-3 and V is TRBV24-1, with D perhaps assigned TRBD1 or TRBD2 (6 bases each). The V end was cut by 4 bases, the J end by 2 bases, with 12 bases between. CDR1 is KGHDR and CDR2 is SFDVKD in the germline V gene. The CDR3 covers 15 residues. CDR3 sequence: CATSEEGDITDTQYF. CDR3 bases: TGTGCCACCAGTGAGGAGGGGGACATCACAGATACGCAGTATTTT.

J is TRBJ2-7 and V is TRBV7-9; D possibly matches TRBD1 or TRBD2 (6 bases each). The CDR3 consists of 16 residues. Trimming stripped 5 bases from V and 0 bases from J, with 17 bases between. Germline V gene data show CDR1 as SEHNR and CDR2 as FQNEAQ (reference sequence). The CDR3 bases are TGTGCCAGCAGCCAGATCTCGGGGGCCTACTCCTACGAGCAGTACTTC. Protein sequence: CASSQISGAYSYEQYF.

This clonotype occurred many times. This chain's CDR3 is CASRGLDLAEQFF. In DNA form, the CDR3 reads TGTGCCAGCAGGGGACTAGATCTCGCTGAGCAGTTCTTC. The chain uses TRBV2 and TRBJ2-1, with 8 bases matching TRBD2. There are 13 residues in the CDR3. CDR1 is SNHLY and CDR2 is FYNNEI in the germline V gene. V lost 6 bases and J lost 9; bases outside the gene matches: 7.

This clonotype was seen a few times. The CDR3 spells CASRRQGVNTEAFF. In DNA form, the CDR3 reads TGTGCCAGTAGGAGACAGGGTGTGAACACTGAAGCTTTCTTT. V gene TRBV19 combines with J gene TRBJ1-1, with 7 nucleotides matching TRBD1. The J segment lost 0 bases and the V segment lost 6 bases, leaving 4 bases of the junction unmatched. Germline CDR1 LNHDA, CDR2 SQIVND (reference sequence). This CDR3 has 14 amino acids.

The table lists this clonotype with a few counts. This rearrangement joins TRBV6-1 to TRBJ2-7; D is unresolved. CDR1 MNHNS and CDR2 SASEGT come from the germline V gene. Between the trimmed V and J ends, which lost 5 bases and 7 bases, there was a span of 12 bases. CDR3 length equals 12 residues. The CDR3 reads CASSTLSEEQYF. CDR3 DNA: TGTGCCAGCAGTACCCTATCTGAAGAGCAGTACTTC.

In this sample, this clonotype turned up many times. The chain uses TRBV12-3 or TRBV12-4 and TRBJ2-3; 9 bases agree with TRBD1. This CDR3 region has 16 residues. The trim removed 3 bases at V and 3 bases at J, leaving 7 bases unmatched. The CDR3 loop is CASSFRLTGGTDTQYF. In nucleotides, the CDR3 is TGTGCCAGCAGTTTTCGCCTGACAGGGGGAACAGATACGCAGTATTTT.

The table lists this clonotype with many counts. This chain links TRBV28 with TRBJ1-2; the D is unclear. Trimming pared 3 bases from V and 3 bases from J, leaving 11 bases between. CDR3 size: 14 residues. CDR1 MDHEN and CDR2 SYDVKM come from the germline V gene. CDR3 in DNA: TGTGCCAGCAGTTTCCCGAGGGTCCACTATGGCTACACCTTC. Translation gives CASSFPRVHYGYTF.

As DNA, the CDR3 is TGTGCCACCAGAGGTGCTGGGGGGGGCAATCAGCCCCAGCATTTT. It is translated as CATRGAGGGNQPQHF. The V gene is TRBV15, the J gene TRBJ1-5; D might be TRBD1 (5 bases). Germline V gene sequence: CDR1 LNHNV, CDR2 YYDKDF (reference sequence). This CDR3 contains 15 residues. The V end was cut by 6 bases, the J end by 2 bases, with 14 bases between.

This clonotype was counted at least ten times. The chain couples TRBV20-1 to TRBJ2-5; 7 bases map to TRBD2. The CDR3 loop spans 13 amino acids. Germline V gene data show CDR1 as DFQATT and CDR2 as SNEGSKA (reference sequence). J lost 2 bases, V lost 2 bases, and 2 bases had no gene match. The CDR3 nucleotides read TGCAGTGCTAGACTAGCGGCTCAAGAGACCCAGTACTTC. Protein: CSARLAAQETQYF.

This clonotype was counted between two and nine times. The V and J genes are TRBV3-1 and TRBJ1-2; possibly TRBD1 for D (5 bases). The V gene's germline CDR1 is LGHDT and CDR2 YNNKEL (reference sequence). V was pared by 4 bases and J by 2 bases, with 11 bases between. The CDR3 consists of 14 residues. The CDR3 region is CASSRNRDNYGYTF. CDR3 bases: TGTGCCAGCAGCCGCAACCGGGACAACTATGGCTACACCTTC.

This chain uses TRBV20-1 with TRBJ2-5; TRBD2 is a possible D gene (5 bases). The V end was cut by 5 bases, the J end by 5 bases, with 9 bases between. CDR3 size: 11 residues. The germline gives CDR1 DFQATT, CDR2 SNEGSKA (reference sequence). CDR3 in amino acids: CSAPPGETQYF. Written as DNA, the CDR3 is TGCAGTGCTCCCCCGGGGGAGACCCAGTACTTC.

The chain links TRBV7-9 to TRBJ2-7, with TRBD2 matching 16 bases. The CDR3 sequence is 17 residues long. Germline V CDR1 and CDR2: SEHNR, FQNEAQ (reference sequence). V gave up 5 bases and J gave up 7 bases; unmatched junction bases: 11. CDR3 in DNA: TGTGCCAGCAGCGACGGGACTAGCGGGAGGGCCCGTGGTGAGCAGTACTTC. Protein product: CASSDGTSGRARGEQYF.

This clonotype was detected a few times. The chain has TRBV19 and TRBJ1-2; D is unresolved. This CDR3 region has 15 residues. Trimming took 10 bases from V and 2 from J, leaving 20 bases between them. Germline values: CDR1 LNHDA, CDR2 SQIVND (reference sequence). The CDR3 is CATTLTPGINYGYTF. The CDR3 bases are TGTGCCACCACATTAACCCCGGGGATAAACTATGGCTACACCTTC. Supplemented by reference TRBV19 and TRBJ1-2, the full variable domain reads DGGITQSPKYLFRKEGQNVTLSCEQNLNHDAMYWYRQDPGQGLRLIYYSQIVNDFQKGDIAEGYSVSREKKESFPLTVTSAQKNPTAFYLCATTLTPGINYGYTFGSGTRLTVV.

This clonotype has just a few counts. In DNA form, the CDR3 reads TGTGCCAGCAGCTGGGGGGACCGAGGGGGTACTGAAGCTTTCTTT. Its protein is CASSWGDRGGTEAFF. This sequence joins TRBV7-2 and TRBJ1-1; possible D gene TRBD1, 6 bases. Germline CDR1 is SGHTA and CDR2 is FQGNSA. The CDR3 is 15 amino acids. The V and J ends lost 4 bases and 5 bases respectively, with 17 bases between them.

At least ten counts were recorded for this clonotype. The chain couples TRBV28 to TRBJ2-5; TRBD2 is a possible D gene (5 bases). The CDR3 is 14 residues long. Germline V gene data show CDR1 as MDHEN and CDR2 as SYDVKM. Trimming took off 1 base at V and 4 bases at J, with 10 bases between the two ends. The CDR3 sequence is CASSLSSRLETQYF. In DNA, the CDR3 is TGTGCCAGCAGTTTATCTAGCCGGTTAGAGACCCAGTACTTC.

The table lists this clonotype with many counts. The V call is TRBV27, the J call TRBJ2-1, with TRBD2 matching over 9 bases. V was pared by 3 bases and J by 9 bases, with 9 bases of the junction left unmatched. This CDR3 region has 15 residues. Germline assignment: CDR1 MNHEY and CDR2 SMNVEV (reference sequence). The CDR3 region is CASSFSSGGLREQFF. The CDR3 DNA is TGTGCCAGCAGTTTTAGTAGCGGGGGACTTCGTGAGCAGTTCTTC.

This clonotype has ten or more counts. The V and J genes are TRBV2 and TRBJ2-7; tentative D call: TRBD2 (5 bases). This CDR3 spans 13 amino acids. Germline V gives CDR1 SNHLY, CDR2 FYNNEI. Trimming pared 4 bases from V and 5 bases from J, leaving 12 bases between. The CDR3 DNA is TGTGCCAGCAGTGGGGCGCTGGAGGACGAGCAGTACTTC. Residues: CASSGALEDEQYF.